The next 12 T cell receptor beta chains were all read from a single sample in a study of blood T cells in healthy people across ages. Sample-barcoded 5' priming and a J-beta primer mix drove a second PCR of roughly 7 to 11 cycles. TCRdb independently ran MiXCR on the 5' RACE reads; one entry per CDR3 protein. The sample contains about 1 million distinct CDR3 sequences, 35% to 50% of which appear only once. Material: blood. These receptors all come from a woman aged 60-75 years in good health.

This clonotype has at least ten counts. J is TRBJ2-7 and V is TRBV3-1; TRBD1 agrees at 8 bases. The CDR3 contains 15 residues. The germline gives CDR1 LGHDT, CDR2 YNNKEL (reference sequence). The J segment lost 3 bases and the V segment lost 4 bases, leaving 8 bases of the junction unmatched. The CDR3 sequence: CASSRRTGPDYEQYF. For the CDR3, the DNA is TGTGCCAGCAGCCGCAGGACAGGGCCCGACTACGAGCAGTACTTC.

This clonotype has just a few counts. J is TRBJ2-7 and V is TRBV29-1, with D tentatively TRBD1 (6 bases). The last part of the DNA fits TRBJ2-5 better; the J call may be wrong. From germline, CDR1 is SQVTM and CDR2 ANQGSEA. This CDR3 region has 11 residues. Here the CDR3 reads CSVGRGQTQYF. CDR3 in DNA: TGCAGCGTTGGCAGGGGCCAGACCCAGTACTTC.

With respect to this clonotype: This may come from a read error, since a much larger clone is one base off. The CDR3 protein is CASSLNAGGGEQYF. The CDR3 DNA sequence: TGTGCCAGCAGCCTCAATGCAGGGGGTGGAGAGCAGTACTTC. The J gene is TRBJ2-5, the V gene TRBV7-3, with 7 bases lining up with TRBD1. V dropped 5 bases and J dropped 11; count of bases not matched to a gene: 14. Germline assignment: CDR1 SGHTA and CDR2 FQGTGA. This CDR3 has 14 residues.

V gene TRBV2 combines with J gene TRBJ2-4; 7 bases agree with TRBD1. The assigned J gene may be wrong: the sequence end matches TRBJ2-7 better. The CDR3 consists of 14 residues. Germline loops: CDR1 SNHLY, CDR2 FYNNEI. In DNA, the CDR3 is TGTGCCAGCAGGGCCAGGGGGAGAGTCTACGAGCAGTACTTC. This translates into CASRARGRVYEQYF.

The chain joins TRBV20-1 to TRBJ2-4; D perhaps matches TRBD2 (6 bases). The CDR3 totals 13 residues. V was shortened by 6 bases and J by 6 bases, with 15 bases between the two germline ends. Germline CDR1 DFQATT, CDR2 SNEGSKA (reference sequence). The CDR3 region is CSATRRAGNIQYF. CDR3 sequence (DNA): TGCAGTGCGACTAGGAGGGCCGGAAACATTCAGTACTTC.

This clonotype was counted a single time. This chain links TRBV6-2 or TRBV6-3 with TRBJ2-5, with TRBD2 identical over 10 bases. Germline V gene data show CDR1 as MNHEY and CDR2 as SVGEGT. After removal of 6 bases from V and 6 bases from J, the junction contained 7 bases not matched to a gene. The CDR3 sequence is 14 residues long. Here the CDR3 reads CASRRLAGAKTQYF. The CDR3 DNA is TGTGCCAGCAGGCGGCTAGCGGGAGCAAAGACCCAGTACTTC.

DNA of the CDR3: TGTGCCAGCAGTGGGAGGGGACCAGCTTTTGGGGCCAACGTCCTGACTTTC. This sequence encodes CASSGRGPAFGANVLTF. This sequence joins TRBV11-2 and TRBJ2-6, with TRBD2 matching 7 bases. V lost 6 bases to trimming and J lost 3 bases; unmatched junction nucleotides: 11. The germline CDR1 and CDR2 sequences are SGHAT and FQNNGV. The length of the CDR3 is 17 residues.

The chain has TRBV6-5 and TRBJ2-1; 10 positions match TRBD2. Germline-derived CDR1 and CDR2 are MNHEY and SVGAGI. The CDR3 extends over 19 amino acids. Trimming at V came to 0 bases and at J to 5 bases, leaving 13 bases not matched to a gene. The CDR3 protein is CASSYSTIFSGRQNNEQFF. The CDR3 DNA reads as TGTGCCAGCAGTTACTCCACGATTTTTAGCGGGAGGCAAAACAATGAGCAGTTCTTC.

In this sample, this clonotype turned up once. This could be a read error, since a much larger clone is one nucleotide away. The chain recombines TRBV29-1 with TRBJ1-2; D perhaps matches TRBD1 (6 bases). Germline V CDR1 and CDR2: SQVTM, ANQGSEA. The CDR3 extends over 12 amino acids. V shed 7 bases and J shed 3 bases, with 12 bases lying between them. CDR3 DNA: TGCAGCGCTAGGCCAGGGGACTATGGCTACACCTTC. Amino acid sequence: CSARPGDYGYTF.

The rearrangement joins TRBV20-1 to TRBJ2-3; 9 bases map to TRBD1. The CDR3 totals 15 residues. V lost 5 bases to trimming and J lost 1 base; unmatched junction nucleotides: 7. Germline CDR1 DFQATT, CDR2 SNEGSKA (reference sequence). This CDR3 reads CSASKGQGGTDTQYF. The CDR3 nucleotides are TGCAGTGCTTCAAAGGGACAGGGAGGCACAGATACGCAGTATTTT.

The chain has TRBV12-3 or TRBV12-4 and TRBJ1-2; D is ambiguous. This CDR3 is 12 amino acids long. V gave up 2 bases and J gave up 8 bases, with 9 bases separating them. DNA of the CDR3: TGTGCCAGCAGTTTACAGACTGGCGGCTACACCTTC. Its protein product is CASSLQTGGYTF.

V and J are TRBV15 and TRBJ1-5, with D tentatively TRBD1 (6 bases). Germline CDR1 and CDR2: LNHNV and YYDKDF (reference sequence). The CDR3 extends over 16 amino acids. The V and J ends lost 1 base and 6 bases respectively, with 16 bases between them. The CDR3 DNA follows: TGTGCCACCAGCAGAGGAGGGACATTAAGGGGTCAGCCCCAGCATTTT. It specifies CATSRGGTLRGQPQHF.